This T cell receptor (beta chain) was captured by sequencing in a study of T cell responses to AZD1222 COVID-19 vaccine. Study results and caveats: Most donors were white British, females outnumbered males, and clonal diversity was possibly underestimated.

TCRdb keeps only in-frame clones here, not all; method: immunoSEQ multiplex PCR. The profile shows roughly 180,000 clones, 90% to 95% of them singletons. As to this clone: What it recognizes is unknown.

Trimming took 5 bases from V and 5 from J, leaving 22 bases between them. The CDR3 sequence is 18 residues long. Germline V gene sequence: CDR1 LNHDA, CDR2 SQIVND (reference sequence). The sequence was obtained from an adult who received the MenACWY meningococcal vaccine as a control. The sample consisted of peripheral blood, taken 28 days after the second dose of the MenACWY control vaccine. The rearrangement uses TRBV19 and TRBJ1-6; no definite D call. CDR3 in DNA: TGTGCCAGTAGTTTACCCCGAAGGTTTCAACGGGATAATTCACCCCTCCACTTT. It is translated as CASSLPRRFQRDNSPLHF.